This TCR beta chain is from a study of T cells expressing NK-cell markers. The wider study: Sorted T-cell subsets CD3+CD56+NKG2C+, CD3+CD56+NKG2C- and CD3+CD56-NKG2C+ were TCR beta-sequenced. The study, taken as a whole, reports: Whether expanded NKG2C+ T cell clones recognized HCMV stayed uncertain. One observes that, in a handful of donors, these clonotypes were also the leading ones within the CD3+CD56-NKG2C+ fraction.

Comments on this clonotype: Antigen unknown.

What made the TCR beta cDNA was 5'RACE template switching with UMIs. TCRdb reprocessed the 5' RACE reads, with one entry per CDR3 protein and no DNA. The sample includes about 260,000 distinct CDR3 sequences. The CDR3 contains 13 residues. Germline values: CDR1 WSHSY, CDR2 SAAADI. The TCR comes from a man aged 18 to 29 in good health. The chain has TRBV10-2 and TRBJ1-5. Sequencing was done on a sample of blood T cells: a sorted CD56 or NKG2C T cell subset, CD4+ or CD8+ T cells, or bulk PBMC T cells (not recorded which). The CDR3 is CASSQHVDQPQHF.